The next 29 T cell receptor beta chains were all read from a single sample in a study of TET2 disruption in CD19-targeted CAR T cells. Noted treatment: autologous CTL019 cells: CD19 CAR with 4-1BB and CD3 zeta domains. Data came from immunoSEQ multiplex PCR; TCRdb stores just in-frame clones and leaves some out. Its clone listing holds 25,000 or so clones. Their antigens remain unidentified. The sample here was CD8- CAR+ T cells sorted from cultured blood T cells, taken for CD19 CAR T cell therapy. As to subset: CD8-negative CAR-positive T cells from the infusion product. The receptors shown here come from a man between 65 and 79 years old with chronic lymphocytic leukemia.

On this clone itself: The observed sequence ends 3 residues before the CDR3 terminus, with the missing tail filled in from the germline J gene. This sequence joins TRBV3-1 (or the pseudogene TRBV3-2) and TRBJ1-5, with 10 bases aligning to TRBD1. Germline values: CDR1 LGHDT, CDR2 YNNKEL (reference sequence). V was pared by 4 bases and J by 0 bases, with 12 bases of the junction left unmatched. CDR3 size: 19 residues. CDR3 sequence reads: CASSPHRDRGKDSNQPQHF. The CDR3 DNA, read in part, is TGTGCCAGCAGCCCCCACCGGGACAGGGGCAAAGATAGCAATCAGCCC.

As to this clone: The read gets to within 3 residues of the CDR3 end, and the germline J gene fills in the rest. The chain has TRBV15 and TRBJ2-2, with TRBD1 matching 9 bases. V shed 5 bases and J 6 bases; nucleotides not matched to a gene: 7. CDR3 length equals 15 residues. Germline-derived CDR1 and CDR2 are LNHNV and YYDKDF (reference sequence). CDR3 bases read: TGTGCCACCAGCTTTGGGACAGGGTGGGCCGGGGAG. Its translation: CATSFGTGWAGE. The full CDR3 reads CATSFGTGWAGELFF.

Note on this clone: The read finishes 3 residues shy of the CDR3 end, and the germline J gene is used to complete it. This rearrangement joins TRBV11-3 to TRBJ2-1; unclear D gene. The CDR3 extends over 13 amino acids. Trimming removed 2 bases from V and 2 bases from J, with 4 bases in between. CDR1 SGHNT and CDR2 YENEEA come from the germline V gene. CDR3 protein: CASSLRPYNEQFF. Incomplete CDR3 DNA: TGTGCCAGCAGCTTAAGGCCCTACAATGAG.

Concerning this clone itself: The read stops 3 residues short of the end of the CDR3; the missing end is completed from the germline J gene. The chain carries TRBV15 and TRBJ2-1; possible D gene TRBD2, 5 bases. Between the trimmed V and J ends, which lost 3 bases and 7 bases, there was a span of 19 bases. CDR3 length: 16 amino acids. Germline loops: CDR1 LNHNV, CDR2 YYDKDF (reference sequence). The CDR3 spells CATSSGGAANRNEQFF. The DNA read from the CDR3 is TGTGCCACCAGCAGCGGAGGAGCGGCTAACCGGAATGAG.

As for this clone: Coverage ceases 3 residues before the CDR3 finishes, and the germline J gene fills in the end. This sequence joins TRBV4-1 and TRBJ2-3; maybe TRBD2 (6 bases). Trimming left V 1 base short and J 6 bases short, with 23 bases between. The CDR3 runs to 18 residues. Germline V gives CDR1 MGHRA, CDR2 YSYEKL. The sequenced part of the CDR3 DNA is TGCGCCAGCAGCCAAGGATCCGCGGCGGGGACCGCTGGCGATACG. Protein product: CASSQGSAAGTAGDT. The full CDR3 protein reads CASSQGSAAGTAGDTQYF.

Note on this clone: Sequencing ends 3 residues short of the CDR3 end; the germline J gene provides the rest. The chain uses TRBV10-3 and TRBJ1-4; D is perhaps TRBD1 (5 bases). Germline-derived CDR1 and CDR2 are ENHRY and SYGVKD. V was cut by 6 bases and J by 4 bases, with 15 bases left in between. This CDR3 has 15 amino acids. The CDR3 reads CAISSQVGGNEKLFF. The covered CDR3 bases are TGTGCCATCAGCAGCCAGGTCGGGGGTAATGAAAAA.

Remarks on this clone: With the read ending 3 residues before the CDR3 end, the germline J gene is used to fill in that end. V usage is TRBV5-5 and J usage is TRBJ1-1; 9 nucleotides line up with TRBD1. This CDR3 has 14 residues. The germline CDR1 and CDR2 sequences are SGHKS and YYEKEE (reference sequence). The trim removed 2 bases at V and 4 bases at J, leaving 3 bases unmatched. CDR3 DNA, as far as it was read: TGTGCCAGCAGCTTACAGGGGGCGGGCACTGAA. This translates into CASSLQGAGTE. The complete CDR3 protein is CASSLQGAGTEAFF. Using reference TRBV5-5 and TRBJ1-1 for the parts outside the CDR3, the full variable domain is DAGVTQSPTHLIKTRGQQVTLRCSPISGHKSVSWYQQVLGQGPQFIFQYYEKEERGRGNFPDRFSARQFPNYSSELNVNALLLGDSALYLCASSLQGAGTEAFFGQGTRLTVV.

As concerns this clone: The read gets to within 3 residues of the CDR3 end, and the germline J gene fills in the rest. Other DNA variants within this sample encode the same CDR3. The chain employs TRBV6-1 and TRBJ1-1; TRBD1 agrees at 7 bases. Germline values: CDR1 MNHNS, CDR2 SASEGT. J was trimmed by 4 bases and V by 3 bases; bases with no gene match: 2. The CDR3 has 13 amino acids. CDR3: CASSETGFTEAFF. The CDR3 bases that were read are TGTGCCAGCAGTGAGACAGGGTTCACTGAA.

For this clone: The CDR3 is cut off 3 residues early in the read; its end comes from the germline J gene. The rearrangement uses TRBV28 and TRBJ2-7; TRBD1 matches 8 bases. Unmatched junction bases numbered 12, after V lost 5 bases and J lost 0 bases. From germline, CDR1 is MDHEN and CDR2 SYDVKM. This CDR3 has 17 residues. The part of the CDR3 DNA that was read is TGTGCCAGCAGTCAAAACCCCGGGACAGGCCACTCCTACGAG. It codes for CASSQNPGTGHSYE. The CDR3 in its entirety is CASSQNPGTGHSYEQYF.

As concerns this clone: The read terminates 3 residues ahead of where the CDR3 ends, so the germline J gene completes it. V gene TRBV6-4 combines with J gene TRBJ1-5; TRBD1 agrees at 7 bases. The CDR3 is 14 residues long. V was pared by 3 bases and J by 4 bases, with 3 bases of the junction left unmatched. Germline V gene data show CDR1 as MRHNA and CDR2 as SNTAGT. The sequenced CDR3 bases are TGTGCCAGCAGTGAGCAGGGGGATAATCAGCCC. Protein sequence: CASSEQGDNQP. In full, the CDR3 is CASSEQGDNQPQHF.

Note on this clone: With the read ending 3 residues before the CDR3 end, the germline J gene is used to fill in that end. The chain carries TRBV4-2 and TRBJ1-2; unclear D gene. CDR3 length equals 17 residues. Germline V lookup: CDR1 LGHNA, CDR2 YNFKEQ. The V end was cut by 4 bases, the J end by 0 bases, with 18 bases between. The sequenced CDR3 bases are TGTGCCAGCAGCCTCCAATATGGAGGGCAAGCTAACTATGGC. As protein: CASSLQYGGQANYG. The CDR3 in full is CASSLQYGGQANYGYTF.

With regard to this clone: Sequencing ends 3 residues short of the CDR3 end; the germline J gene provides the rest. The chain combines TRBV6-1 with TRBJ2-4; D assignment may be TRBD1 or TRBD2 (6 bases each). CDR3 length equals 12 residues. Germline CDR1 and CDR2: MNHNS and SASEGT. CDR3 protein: CASSELQGGQYF. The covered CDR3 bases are TGTGCCAGCAGTGAGCTACAGGGAGGT.

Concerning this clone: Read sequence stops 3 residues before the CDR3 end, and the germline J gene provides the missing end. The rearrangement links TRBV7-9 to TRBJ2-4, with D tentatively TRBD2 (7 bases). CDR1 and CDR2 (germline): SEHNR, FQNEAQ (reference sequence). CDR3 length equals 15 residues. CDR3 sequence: CASSGGAESNYGQYF. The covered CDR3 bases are TGTGCCAGCAGCGGGGGGGCGGAATCTAACTATGGT.

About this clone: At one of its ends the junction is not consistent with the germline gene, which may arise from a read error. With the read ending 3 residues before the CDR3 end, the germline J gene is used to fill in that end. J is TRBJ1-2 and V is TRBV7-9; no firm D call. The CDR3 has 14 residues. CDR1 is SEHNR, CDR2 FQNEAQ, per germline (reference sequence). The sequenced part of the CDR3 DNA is TGTGCCAGCAGCTTAGCTAGGCAGAACTATGGT. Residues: CASSLARQNYG. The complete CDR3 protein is CASSLARQNYGYTF.

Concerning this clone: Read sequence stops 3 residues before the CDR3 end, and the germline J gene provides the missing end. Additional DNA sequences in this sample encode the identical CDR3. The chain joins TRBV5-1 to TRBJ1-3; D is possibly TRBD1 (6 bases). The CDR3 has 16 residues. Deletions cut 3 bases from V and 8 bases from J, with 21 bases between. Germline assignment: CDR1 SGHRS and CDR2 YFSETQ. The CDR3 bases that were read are TGCGCCAGCAGCTCCCAGGGCGCCTCGGCAGGGGACACC. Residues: CASSSQGASAGDT. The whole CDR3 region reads CASSSQGASAGDTIYF.

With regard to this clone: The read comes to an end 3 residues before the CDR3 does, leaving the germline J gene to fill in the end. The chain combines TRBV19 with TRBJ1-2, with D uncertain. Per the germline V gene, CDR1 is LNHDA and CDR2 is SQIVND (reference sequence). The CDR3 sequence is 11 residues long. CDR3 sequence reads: CASSMQDTYTF. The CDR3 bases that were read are TGTGCCAGTAGTATGCAGGATACC. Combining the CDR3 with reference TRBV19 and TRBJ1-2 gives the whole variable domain DGGITQSPKYLFRKEGQNVTLSCEQNLNHDAMYWYRQDPGQGLRLIYYSQIVNDFQKGDIAEGYSVSREKKESFPLTVTSAQKNPTAFYLCASSMQDTYTFGSGTRLTVV.

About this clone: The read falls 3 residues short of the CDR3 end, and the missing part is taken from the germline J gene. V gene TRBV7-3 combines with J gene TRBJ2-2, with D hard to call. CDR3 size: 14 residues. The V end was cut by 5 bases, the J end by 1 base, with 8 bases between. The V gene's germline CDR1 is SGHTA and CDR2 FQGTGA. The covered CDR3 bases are TGTGCCAGCAGCCGTACAGTGAACACCGGGGAG. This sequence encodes CASSRTVNTGE. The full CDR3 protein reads CASSRTVNTGELFF.

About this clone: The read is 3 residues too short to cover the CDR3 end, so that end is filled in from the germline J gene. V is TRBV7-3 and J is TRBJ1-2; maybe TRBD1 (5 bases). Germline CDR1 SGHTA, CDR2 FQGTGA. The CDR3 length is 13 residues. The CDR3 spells CASSPFGADTYTF. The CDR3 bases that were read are TGTGCCAGCAGCCCCTTTGGGGCAGATACC. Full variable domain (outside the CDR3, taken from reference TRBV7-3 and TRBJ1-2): GAGVSQTPSNKVTEKGKYVELRCDPISGHTALYWYRQSLGQGPEFLIYFQGTGAADDSGLPNDRFFAVRPEGSVSTLKIQRTERGDSAVYLCASSPFGADTYTFGSGTRLTVV.

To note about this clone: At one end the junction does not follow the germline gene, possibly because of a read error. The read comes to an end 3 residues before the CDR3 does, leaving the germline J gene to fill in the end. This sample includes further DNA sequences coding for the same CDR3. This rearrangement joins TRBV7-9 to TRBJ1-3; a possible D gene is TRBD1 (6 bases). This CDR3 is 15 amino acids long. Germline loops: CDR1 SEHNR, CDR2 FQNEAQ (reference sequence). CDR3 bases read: TGTGCCAGCATCCCAAAACAGGGAGCAGGAAACACT. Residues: CASIPKQGAGNT. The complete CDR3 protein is CASIPKQGAGNTIYF.

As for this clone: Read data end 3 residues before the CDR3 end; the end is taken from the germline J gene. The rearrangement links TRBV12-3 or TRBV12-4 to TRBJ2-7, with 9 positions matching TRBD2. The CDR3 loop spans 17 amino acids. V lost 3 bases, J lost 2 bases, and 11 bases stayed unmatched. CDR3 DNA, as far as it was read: TGTGCCAGCAGTTTCAGCGGGGGGCCTCCCCGGGCCTACGAG. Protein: CASSFSGGPPRAYE. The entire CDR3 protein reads CASSFSGGPPRAYEQYF.

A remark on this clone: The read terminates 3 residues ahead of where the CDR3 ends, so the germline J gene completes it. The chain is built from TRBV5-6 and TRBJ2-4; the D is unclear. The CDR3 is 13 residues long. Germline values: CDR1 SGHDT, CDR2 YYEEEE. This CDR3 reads CASSLVAEETQYF. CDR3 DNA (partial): TGTGCCAGCAGCTTGGTCGCGGAAGAGACT.

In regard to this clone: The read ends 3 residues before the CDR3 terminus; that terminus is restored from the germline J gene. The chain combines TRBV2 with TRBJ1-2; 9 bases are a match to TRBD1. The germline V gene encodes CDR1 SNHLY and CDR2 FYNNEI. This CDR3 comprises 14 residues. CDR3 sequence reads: CASSTNRGPYDYTF. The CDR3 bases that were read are TGTGCCAGCAGTACGAACAGGGGGCCCTACGAC.

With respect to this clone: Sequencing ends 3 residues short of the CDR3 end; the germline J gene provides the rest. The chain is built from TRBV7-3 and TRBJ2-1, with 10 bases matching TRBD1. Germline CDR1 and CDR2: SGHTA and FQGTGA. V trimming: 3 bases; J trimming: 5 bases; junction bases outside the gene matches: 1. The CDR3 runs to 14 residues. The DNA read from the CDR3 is TGTGCCAGCAGCTTCGGACAGGGGGACAATGAG. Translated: CASSFGQGDNE. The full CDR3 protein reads CASSFGQGDNEQFF.

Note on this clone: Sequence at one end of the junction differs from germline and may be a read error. The CDR3 DNA, read in part, is TGCGCCAGCAGCCAAGAGTCGGGTCTGTCCACCTACAATGAG. Its protein product is CASSQESGLSTYNE. The complete CDR3 sequence is CASSQESGLSTYNEQFF. V usage is TRBV4-2 and J usage is TRBJ2-1; no firm D call. Coverage ceases 3 residues before the CDR3 finishes, and the germline J gene fills in the end. Germline V lookup: CDR1 LGHNA, CDR2 YNFKEQ. The CDR3 has 17 residues.

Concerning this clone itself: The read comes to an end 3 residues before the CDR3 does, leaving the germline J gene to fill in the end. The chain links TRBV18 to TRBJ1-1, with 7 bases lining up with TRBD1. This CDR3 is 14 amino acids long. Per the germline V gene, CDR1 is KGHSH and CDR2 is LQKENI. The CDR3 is CASSRPGTDYGAFF. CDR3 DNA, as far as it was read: TGTGCCAGCTCACGCCCCGGGACAGACTATGGC. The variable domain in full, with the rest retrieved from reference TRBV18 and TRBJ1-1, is NAGVMQNPRHLVRRRGQEARLRCSPMKGHSHVYWYRQLPEEGLKFMVYLQKENIIDESGMPKERFSAEFPKEGPSILRIQQVVRGDSAAYFCASSRPGTDYGAFFGQGTRLTVV.

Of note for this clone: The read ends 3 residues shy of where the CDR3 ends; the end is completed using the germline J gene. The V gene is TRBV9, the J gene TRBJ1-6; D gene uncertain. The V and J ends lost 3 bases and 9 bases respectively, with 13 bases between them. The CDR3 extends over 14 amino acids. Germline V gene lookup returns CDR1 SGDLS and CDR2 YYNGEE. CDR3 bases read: TGTGCCAGCAGCGGATCGGGGAGTTTTTCACCC. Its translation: CASSGSGSFSP. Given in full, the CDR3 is CASSGSGSFSPLHF.

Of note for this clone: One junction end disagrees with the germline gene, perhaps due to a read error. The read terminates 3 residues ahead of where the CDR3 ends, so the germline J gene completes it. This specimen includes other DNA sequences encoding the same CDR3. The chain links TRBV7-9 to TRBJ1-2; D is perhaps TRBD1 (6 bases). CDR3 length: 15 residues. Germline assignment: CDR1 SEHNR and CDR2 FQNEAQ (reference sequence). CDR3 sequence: CASSLAKGHSYGYTF. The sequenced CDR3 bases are TGTGCCAGCAGCTTAGCAAAGGGACACTCCTATGGT.

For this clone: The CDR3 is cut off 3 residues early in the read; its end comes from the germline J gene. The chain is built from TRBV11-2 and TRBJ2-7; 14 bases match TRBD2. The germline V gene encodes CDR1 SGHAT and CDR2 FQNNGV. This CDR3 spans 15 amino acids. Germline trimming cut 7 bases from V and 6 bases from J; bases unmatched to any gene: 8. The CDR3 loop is CASTPTSGGGREQYF. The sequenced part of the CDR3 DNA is TGTGCCAGCACCCCGACTAGCGGGGGGGGCCGCGAG.

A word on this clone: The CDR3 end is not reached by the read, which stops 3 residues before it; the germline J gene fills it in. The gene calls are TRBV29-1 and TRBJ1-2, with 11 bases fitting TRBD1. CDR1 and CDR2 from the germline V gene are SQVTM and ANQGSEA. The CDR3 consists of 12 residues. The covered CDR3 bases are TGCAGCGCCAGGGGACAGGGGGAAGGC. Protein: CSARGQGEG. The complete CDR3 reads CSARGQGEGYTF.